These T cell receptor beta chains were read from a single sample in a study of a mutant IDH1 vaccine in newly diagnosed glioma. Here immunoSEQ multiplex PCR was the method, and the copy in TCRdb shows in-frame clones only, minus some. Of about 63,000 clones detected, 80% to 90% appear once; the ten largest clones hold approximately 4.3%. This material consisted of peripheral blood mononuclear cells (PBMCs), taken from a glioma patient treated with radiotherapy, temozolomide or both. The receptor set was obtained from a woman aged 18-29 years with glioma. Some clones in this sample may be carry-over from other donors' samples. Both conserved end residues are part of each CDR3. D genes are given only for firm matches. Clone size is given for some rows only: seen once, a few or many times, or a class if the clone is expanded.

>-|TRBJ2-7|-|TRBV27
TGTGCCAGCAGTAAGGTCCGGGTTTGGCACGAGCAGTACTTC
CASSKVRVWHEQYF
>TRBD2|TRBJ2-7|-|TRBV19
TGTGCCAGTAGTAGACTAGCCTCCTACGAGCAGTACTTC
CASSRLASYEQYF
>-|TRBJ1-1|-|TRBV27
TGTGCCAGCAGTTTCTTAGGGATGAACACTGAAGCTTTCTTT
CASSFLGMNTEAFF
>-|TRBJ1-1|few|TRBV19
TGTGCCAGTAGTGGGGGGCGGGCTGAAGCTTTCTTT
CASSGGRAEAFF
>-|TRBJ1-2|-|TRBV18
TGTGCCAGCTCACCATTCCCAGGGGAAGGCTATGGCTACACCTTC
CASSPFPGEGYGYTF
>-|TRBJ1-3|-|TRBV9
TGTGCCAGCAGCGCTCATATCCGGGACGTGGGAAACACCATATATTTT
CASSAHIRDVGNTIYF
>-|TRBJ2-5|-|TRBV6-6
TGTGCCAGCAGTTATTTGGAGACCCAGTACTTC
CASSYLETQYF
>-|TRBJ1-2|-|TRBV2
TGTGCCAGTAAGGGGGGCGACTATGGCTACACCTTC
CASKGGDYGYTF
>TRBD2|TRBJ2-1|-|TRBV7-6
TGTGCCAGCAGCGCGGGGAGACTAGCCCTCAATGAGCAGTTCTTC
CASSAGRLALNEQFF
>-|TRBJ1-5|-|TRBV2
TGTGCCAGCAGTGAAGCGTGGGCGATCGCACAGCCCCAGCATTTT
CASSEAWAIAQPQHF
>TRBD1|TRBJ2-7|-|TRBV6-1
TGTGCCAGCCTCGAAGGACAGGCATACTCCTACGAGCAGTACTTC
CASLEGQAYSYEQYF
>-|TRBJ1-2|-|TRBV6-1
TGTGCCAGCAGTGAAGGGCCGTTAGCTAACTATGGCTACACCTTC
CASSEGPLANYGYTF
>TRBD1|TRBJ1-1|-|TRBV25-1
TGTGCCAGCACTAGGACAGGGGGCGCCGGGGGAGCTTTCTTT
CASTRTGGAGGAFF
>-|TRBJ2-2|once|TRBV7-6
TGTGCCAGCAGCTTATCACGGACCGGGGAGCTGTTTTTT
CASSLSRTGELFF
>-|TRBJ1-2|-|TRBV4-1
TGCGCCAGCAGCCACCCCGGGACTCGGACGTATGGCTACACCTTC
CASSHPGTRTYGYTF
>TRBD1|TRBJ1-2|-|TRBV7-9
TGTGCCAGCAACCCGACAGGGTTCTATGGCTACACCTTC
CASNPTGFYGYTF
>-|TRBJ1-5|few|TRBV29-1
TGCAGCGTGGCACGGGACGGTAATCAGCCCCAGCATTTT
CSVARDGNQPQHF
>-|TRBJ1-1|-|TRBV5-6
TGTGCCAGCAGCTTGATAAGTCTGGGTCCTATGAACACTGAAGCTTTCTTT
CASSLISLGPMNTEAFF
>TRBD1|TRBJ1-2|few|TRBV2
TGTGCCAGCAGGAGGTTAACAGGGGAGGCATATGGCTACACCTTC
CASRRLTGEAYGYTF
>-|TRBJ1-1|-|TRBV19
TGTGCCAGTAGTATAGTCATGGGAATGAACACTGAAGCTTTCTTT
CASSIVMGMNTEAFF
>TRBD2|TRBJ2-5|-|TRBV6-5
TGTGCCAGCAGTTCCCTAAGCGGGGGGTCGGGCGAGACCCAGTACTTC
CASSSLSGGSGETQYF
>TRBD1|TRBJ1-1|-|TRBV5-6
TGTGCCAGCAGCTTGGGACAGGGGGCGAGGGGAGCTTTCTTT
CASSLGQGARGAFF
>-|TRBJ2-5|-|TRBV7-6
TGTGCCAGCAGCTTATGGCCGAGCGTGACAGAGCGCGGCCAAGAGACCCAGTACTTC
CASSLWPSVTERGQETQYF
>-|TRBJ1-1|-|TRBV12-5
TGTGCTAGTGGTTTCAAGGGTGAAGCTTTCTTT
CASGFKGEAFF
>-|TRBJ1-6|-|TRBV5-8
TGTGCCAGCAGCTTGGAGAGGGTTTCACCCCTCCACTTT
CASSLERVSPLHF
>TRBD1|TRBJ2-7|-|TRBV9
TGTGCCAGCAGCACCGGGACAGGGGGCCGGTACGAGCAGTACTTC
CASSTGTGGRYEQYF
>-|TRBJ2-3|-|TRBV5-1
TGCGCCAGCAGCTTGCTGGGGGTCACAGATACGCAGTATTTT
CASSLLGVTDTQYF
>TRBD1|TRBJ2-5|-|TRBV7-8
TGTGCCAGCAGCTTAGAGCAGGGGGCCTCTGGGACCCAGTACTTC
CASSLEQGASGTQYF
>TRBD1|TRBJ2-7|-|TRBV6-1
TGTGCCAGCAGTCCGGACAGGGGTCTCTACGAGCAGTACTTC
CASSPDRGLYEQYF
>TRBD1|TRBJ1-1|few|TRBV6-6
TGTGCCAGCAGTTTTCGACAGGGGAACACTGAAGCTTTCTTT
CASSFRQGNTEAFF
>-|TRBJ2-2|-|TRBV7-3
TGTGCCAGCAGCTCATTAAGGAACACCGGGGAGCTGTTTTTT
CASSSLRNTGELFF
>TRBD2|TRBJ2-7|-|TRBV6-1
TGTGCCAGCAGTGGGCTAGCGGGAGGGTCCTACGAGCAGTACTTC
CASSGLAGGSYEQYF
>-|TRBJ2-5|few|TRBV29-1
TGCAGCGTTGGAGGCGTGGAGACCCAGTACTTC
CSVGGVETQYF
>TRBD2|TRBJ2-1|-|TRBV29-1
TGCAGCGTTTTAATAGCGGGTGAGCAGTTCTTC
CSVLIAGEQFF
>-|TRBJ1-2|-|TRBV30
TGTGCCGGGGGAGTAGCAGCTGGCTACACCTTC
CAGGVAAGYTF
>TRBD2|TRBJ2-1|-|TRBV7-9
TGTGCCAGCAGCTTAGGCAGCGGGGGGTACAATGAGCAGTTCTTC
CASSLGSGGYNEQFF
>-|TRBJ1-4|-|TRBV7-2
TGTGCCAGCAGCCCGACAGCTAATGAAAAACTGTTTTTT
CASSPTANEKLFF
>-|TRBJ2-5|few|TRBV5-6
TGTGCCAGCAGCCTCAGGGGAACAGAGACCCAGTACTTC
CASSLRGTETQYF
>-|TRBJ1-3|-|TRBV5-1
TGCGCCAGCAGCTTGGATGCCTACTCTGGAAACACCATATATTTT
CASSLDAYSGNTIYF
>-|TRBJ1-2|-|TRBV2
TGTGCCAGCACCCGACAGCCTCAGTACTATGGCTACACCTTC
CASTRQPQYYGYTF
>-|TRBJ1-1|-|TRBV9
TGTGCCAGCAGCGAGGGAGGGTACACTGAAGCTTTCTTT
CASSEGGYTEAFF
>-|TRBJ2-2|-|TRBV30
TGTGCCTGGAGTCCTCATGGCCCCGGGGAGCTGTTTTTT
CAWSPHGPGELFF
>-|TRBJ2-1|-|TRBV7-2
TGTGCCAGCAGCTTACACCCCTCGAGCTACAATGAGCAGTTCTTC
CASSLHPSSYNEQFF
>-|TRBJ1-2|-|TRBV4-3
TGCGCCAGCAGCCAGGGATGGACAGCGGCTAACTATGGCTACACCTTC
CASSQGWTAANYGYTF
>-|TRBJ1-1|-|TRBV2
TGTGCCAGCAGTCCCCAGGTCACGAACACTGAAGCTTTCTTT
CASSPQVTNTEAFF
>TRBD1|TRBJ2-7|-|TRBV27
TGTGCCAGCAGTTTATTAGGACAGGGTAGCCACGAGCAGTACTTC
CASSLLGQGSHEQYF
>-|TRBJ1-6|-|TRBV11-2
TGTGCCAGCAGCTTACGGGTAGGCCCTAATTCACCCCTCCACTTT
CASSLRVGPNSPLHF
>TRBD2|TRBJ2-1|-|TRBV2
TGTGCCAGCAGGACTAGCGCGAACAATGAGCAGTTCTTC
CASRTSANNEQFF
>TRBD1|TRBJ1-1|-|TRBV13
TGTGCCAGCAGCTTACAGGGGGGGAACACTGAAGCTTTCTTT
CASSLQGGNTEAFF
>-|TRBJ1-5|-|TRBV9
TGTGCCAGCAGCGTATTGGATAGCAATCAGCCCCAGCATTTT
CASSVLDSNQPQHF